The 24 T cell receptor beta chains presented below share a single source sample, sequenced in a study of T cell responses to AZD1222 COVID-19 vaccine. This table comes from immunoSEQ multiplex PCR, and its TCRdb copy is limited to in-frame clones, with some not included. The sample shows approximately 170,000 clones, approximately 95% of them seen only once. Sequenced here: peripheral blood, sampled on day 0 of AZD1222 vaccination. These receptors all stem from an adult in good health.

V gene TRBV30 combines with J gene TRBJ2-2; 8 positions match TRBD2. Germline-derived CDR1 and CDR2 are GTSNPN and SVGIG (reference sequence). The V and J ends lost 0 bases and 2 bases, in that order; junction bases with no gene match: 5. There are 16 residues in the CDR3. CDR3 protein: CAWSVPAGANTGELFF. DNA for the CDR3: TGTGCCTGGAGTGTACCAGCGGGGGCCAACACCGGGGAGCTGTTTTTT.

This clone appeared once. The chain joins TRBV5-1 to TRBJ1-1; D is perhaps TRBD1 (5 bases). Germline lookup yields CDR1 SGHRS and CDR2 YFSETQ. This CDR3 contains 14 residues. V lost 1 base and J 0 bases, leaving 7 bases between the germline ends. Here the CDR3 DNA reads TGCGCCAGCAGCTTGATGACAGTGAACACTGAAGCTTTCTTT. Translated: CASSLMTVNTEAFF.

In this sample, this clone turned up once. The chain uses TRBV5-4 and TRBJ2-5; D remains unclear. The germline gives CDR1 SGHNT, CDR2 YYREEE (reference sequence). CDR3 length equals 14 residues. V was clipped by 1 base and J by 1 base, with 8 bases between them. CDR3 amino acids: CASSLRNSQETQYF. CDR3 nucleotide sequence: TGTGCCAGCAGCTTGAGGAACAGCCAAGAGACCCAGTACTTC. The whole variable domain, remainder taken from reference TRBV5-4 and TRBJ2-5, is ETGVTQSPTHLIKTRGQQVTLRCSSQSGHNTVSWYQQALGQGPQFIFQYYREEENGRGNFPPRFSGLQFPNYSSELNVNALELDDSALYLCASSLRNSQETQYFGPGTRLLVL.

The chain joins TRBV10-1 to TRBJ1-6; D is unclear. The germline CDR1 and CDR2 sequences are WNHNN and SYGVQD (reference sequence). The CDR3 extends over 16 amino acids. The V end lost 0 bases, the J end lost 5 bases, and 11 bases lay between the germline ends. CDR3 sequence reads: CASSESKADNNSPLHF. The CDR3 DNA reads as TGCGCCAGCAGTGAGTCGAAGGCGGATAATAATTCACCCCTCCACTTT.

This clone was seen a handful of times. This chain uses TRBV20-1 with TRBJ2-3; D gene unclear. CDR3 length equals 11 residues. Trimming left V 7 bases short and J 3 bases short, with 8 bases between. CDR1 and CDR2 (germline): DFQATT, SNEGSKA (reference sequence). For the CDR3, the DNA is TGCAGTGTTTGGTGGACAGATACGCAGTATTTT. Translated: CSVWWTDTQYF.

CDR3 residues: CASSYRWPQHF. The CDR3 DNA reads TGTGCCAGCAGTTACAGATGGCCCCAGCATTTT. This chain uses TRBV6-5 with TRBJ1-5; D remains unclear. CDR1 and CDR2 (germline): MNHEY, SVGAGI. The CDR3 consists of 11 residues. Between the trimmed V and J ends, which lost 2 bases and 9 bases, there was a span of 5 bases.

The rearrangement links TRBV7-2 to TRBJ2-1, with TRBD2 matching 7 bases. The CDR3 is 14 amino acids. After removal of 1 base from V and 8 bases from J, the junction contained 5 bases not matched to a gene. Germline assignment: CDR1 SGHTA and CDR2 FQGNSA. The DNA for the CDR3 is TGTGCCAGCAGCTTAGTGAGCGGGGTCTATGAGCAGTTCTTC. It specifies CASSLVSGVYEQFF.

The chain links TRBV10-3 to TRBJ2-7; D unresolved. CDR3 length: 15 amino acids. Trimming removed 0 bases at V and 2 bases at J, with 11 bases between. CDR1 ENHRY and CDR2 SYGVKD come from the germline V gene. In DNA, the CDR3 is TGTGCCATCAGTGAGTCGTCCCTAGATACCTACGAGCAGTACTTC. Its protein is CAISESSLDTYEQYF.

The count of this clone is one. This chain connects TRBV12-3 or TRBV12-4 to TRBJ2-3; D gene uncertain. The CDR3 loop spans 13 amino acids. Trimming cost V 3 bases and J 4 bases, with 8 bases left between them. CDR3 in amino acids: CASSFTPADTQYF. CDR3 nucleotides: TGTGCCAGCAGTTTTACCCCTGCAGATACGCAGTATTTT.

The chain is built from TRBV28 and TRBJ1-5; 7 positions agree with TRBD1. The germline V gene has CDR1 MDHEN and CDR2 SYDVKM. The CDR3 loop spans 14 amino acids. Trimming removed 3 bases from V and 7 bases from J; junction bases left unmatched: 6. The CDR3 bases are TGTGCCAGCAGTTTCGACAGGGTAGAACAGCCCCAGCATTTT. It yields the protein CASSFDRVEQPQHF.

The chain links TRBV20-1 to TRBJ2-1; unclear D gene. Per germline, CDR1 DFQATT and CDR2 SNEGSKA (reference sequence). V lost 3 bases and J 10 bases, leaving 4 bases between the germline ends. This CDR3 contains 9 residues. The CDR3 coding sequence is TGCAGTGCTAGCGGAGAGCAGTTCTTC. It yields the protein CSASGEQFF.

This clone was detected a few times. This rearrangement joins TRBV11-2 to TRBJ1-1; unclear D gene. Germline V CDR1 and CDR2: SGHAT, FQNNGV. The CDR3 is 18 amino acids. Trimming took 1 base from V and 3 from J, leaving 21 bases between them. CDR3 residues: CASSLVLGMGKKDTEAFF. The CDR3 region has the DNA TGTGCCAGCAGCTTAGTTCTCGGGATGGGGAAAAAGGACACTGAAGCTTTCTTT. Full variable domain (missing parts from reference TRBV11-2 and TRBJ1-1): EAGVAQSPRYKIIEKRQSVAFWCNPISGHATLYWYQQILGQGPKLLIQFQNNGVVDDSQLPKDRFSAERLKGVDSTLKIQPAKLEDSAVYLCASSLVLGMGKKDTEAFFGQGTRLTVV.

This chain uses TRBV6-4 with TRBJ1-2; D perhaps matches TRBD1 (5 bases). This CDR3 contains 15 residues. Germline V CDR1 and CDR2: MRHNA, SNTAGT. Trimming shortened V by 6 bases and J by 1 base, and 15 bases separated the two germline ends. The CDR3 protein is CASSSSVGGNYGYTF. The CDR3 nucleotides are TGTGCCAGCAGCTCCAGCGTTGGGGGTAACTATGGCTACACCTTC.

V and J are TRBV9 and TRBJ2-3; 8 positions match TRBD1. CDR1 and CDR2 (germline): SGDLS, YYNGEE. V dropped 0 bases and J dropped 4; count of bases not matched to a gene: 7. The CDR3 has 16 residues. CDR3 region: CASSVVAGGIPDTQYF. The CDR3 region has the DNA TGTGCCAGCAGCGTAGTGGCAGGGGGCATCCCAGATACGCAGTATTTT.

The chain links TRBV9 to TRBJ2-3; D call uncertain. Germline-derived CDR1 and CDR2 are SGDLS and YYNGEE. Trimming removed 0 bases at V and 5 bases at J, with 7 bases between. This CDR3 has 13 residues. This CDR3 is CASSVVVGDTQYF. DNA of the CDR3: TGTGCCAGCAGCGTAGTGGTGGGAGATACGCAGTATTTT. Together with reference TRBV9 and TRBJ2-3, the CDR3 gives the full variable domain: DSGVTQTPKHLITATGQRVTLRCSPRSGDLSVYWYQQSLDQGLQFLIQYYNGEERAKGNILERFSAQQFPDLHSELNLSSLELGDSALYFCASSVVVGDTQYFGPGTRLTVL.

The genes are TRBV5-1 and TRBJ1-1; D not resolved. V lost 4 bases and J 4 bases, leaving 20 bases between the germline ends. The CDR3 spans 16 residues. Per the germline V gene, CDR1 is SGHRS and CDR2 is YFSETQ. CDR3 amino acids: CASSQHPIRRGTEAFF. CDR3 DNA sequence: TGCGCCAGCAGCCAACACCCGATACGCCGGGGCACTGAAGCTTTCTTT.

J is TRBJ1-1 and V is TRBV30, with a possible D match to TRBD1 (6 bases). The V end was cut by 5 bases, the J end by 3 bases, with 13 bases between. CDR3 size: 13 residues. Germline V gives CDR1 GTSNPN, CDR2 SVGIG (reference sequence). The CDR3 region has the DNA TGTGCCTGGGACAAAGGGGGGGACACTGAAGCTTTCTTT. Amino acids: CAWDKGGDTEAFF.

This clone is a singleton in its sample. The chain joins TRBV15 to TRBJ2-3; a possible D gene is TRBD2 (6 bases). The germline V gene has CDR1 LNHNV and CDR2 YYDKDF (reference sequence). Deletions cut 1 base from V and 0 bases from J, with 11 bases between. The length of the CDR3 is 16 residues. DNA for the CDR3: TGTGCCACCAGCAGAGGTGGGGCGGGAAGCACAGATACGCAGTATTTT. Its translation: CATSRGGAGSTDTQYF.

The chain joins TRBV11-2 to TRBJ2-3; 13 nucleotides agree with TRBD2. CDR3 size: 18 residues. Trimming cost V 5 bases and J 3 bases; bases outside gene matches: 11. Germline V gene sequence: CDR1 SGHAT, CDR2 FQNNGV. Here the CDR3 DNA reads TGTGCCAGCAGCATCGCCGGGACTAGCGGGATTACGACAGATACGCAGTATTTT. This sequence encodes CASSIAGTSGITTDTQYF.

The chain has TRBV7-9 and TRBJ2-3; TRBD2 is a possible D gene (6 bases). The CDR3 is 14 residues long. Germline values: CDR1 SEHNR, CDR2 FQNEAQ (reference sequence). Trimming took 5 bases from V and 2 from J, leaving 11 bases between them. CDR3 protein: CASSLRRDTDTQYF. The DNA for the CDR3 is TGTGCCAGCAGCCTCAGGAGGGACACAGATACGCAGTATTTT.

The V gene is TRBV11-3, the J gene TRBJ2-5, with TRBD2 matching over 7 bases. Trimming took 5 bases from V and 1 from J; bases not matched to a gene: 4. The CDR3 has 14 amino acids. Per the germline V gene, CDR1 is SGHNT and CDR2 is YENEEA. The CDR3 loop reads CASSPGTTQETQYF. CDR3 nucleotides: TGTGCCAGCAGCCCCGGGACTACCCAAGAGACCCAGTACTTC.

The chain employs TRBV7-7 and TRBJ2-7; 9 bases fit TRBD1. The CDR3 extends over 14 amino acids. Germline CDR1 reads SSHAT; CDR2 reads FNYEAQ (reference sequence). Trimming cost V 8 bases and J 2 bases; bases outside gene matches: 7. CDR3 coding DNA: TGTGCCAGCGCTCATGGACAGGGGACCTACGAGCAGTACTTC. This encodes CASAHGQGTYEQYF.

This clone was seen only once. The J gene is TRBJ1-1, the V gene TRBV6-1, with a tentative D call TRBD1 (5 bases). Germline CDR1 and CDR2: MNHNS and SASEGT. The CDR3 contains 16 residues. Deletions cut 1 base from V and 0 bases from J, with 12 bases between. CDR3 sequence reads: CASSEGQYRMNTEAFF. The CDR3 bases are TGTGCCAGCAGTGAAGGACAGTACCGCATGAACACTGAAGCTTTCTTT.

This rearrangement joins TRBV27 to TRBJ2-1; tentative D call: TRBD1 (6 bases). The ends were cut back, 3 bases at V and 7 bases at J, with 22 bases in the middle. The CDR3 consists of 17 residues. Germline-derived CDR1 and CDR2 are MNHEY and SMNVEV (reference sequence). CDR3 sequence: CASSLTVGHSRENEQFF. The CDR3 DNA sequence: TGTGCCAGCAGTTTGACAGTGGGACACTCAAGAGAAAATGAGCAGTTCTTC.